The rows below give T cell receptor beta chains drawn from one sample of a study of technical replicates of blood from a handful of donors. Assay used: immunoSEQ multiplex PCR; TCRdb lists only in-frame clones, some missing. The sample lists nearly 95,000 clones; almost 97% were seen once. Sequencing was done on a sample of T cells isolated from PBMCs. These receptors were obtained from a human donor in good health. Each CDR3 is given with its conserved first and last residue. The order of the fields is V gene, clone size, D gene, J gene, CDR3 DNA, CDR3 protein. D genes are given only for firm matches. Clone size, where shown, is once, few, many, or a class for clones that have expanded.

v_call: TRBV11-2; clone_size: -; d_call: TRBD2; j_call: TRBJ2-7; cdr3_nt: TGTGCCAGCAGCTTAGTCGGACTAGCGAACGAGCAGTACTTC; cdr3_aa: CASSLVGLANEQYF
v_call: TRBV4-2; clone_size: -; d_call: TRBD2; j_call: TRBJ2-3; cdr3_nt: TGTGCCAGCAGCCAAGAGTTAACGGGAGGGCCAGTCACAGATACGCAGTATTTT; cdr3_aa: CASSQELTGGPVTDTQYF
v_call: TRBV6-6; clone_size: -; d_call: TRBD2; j_call: TRBJ2-1; cdr3_nt: TGTGCCAGCAGACTACAGACTAGCGGGGTAAATGAGCAGTTCTTC; cdr3_aa: CASRLQTSGVNEQFF
v_call: TRBV6-1; clone_size: -; d_call: TRBD2; j_call: TRBJ2-1; cdr3_nt: TGTGCCAGCAGGCAGGGCGGGAGTACTAATGAGCAGTTCTTC; cdr3_aa: CASRQGGSTNEQFF
v_call: TRBV19; clone_size: -; d_call: -; j_call: TRBJ2-3; cdr3_nt: TGTGCCAGTAGTATAGATCGGAGCGGATCACATTGGGGGGGCACAGATACGCAGTATTTT; cdr3_aa: CASSIDRSGSHWGGTDTQYF
v_call: TRBV5-4; clone_size: -; d_call: TRBD2; j_call: TRBJ2-5; cdr3_nt: TGTGCCAGCAGCCCCTCCGTTAGCGGGAGAGCGGGAGAGACCCAGTACTTC; cdr3_aa: CASSPSVSGRAGETQYF
v_call: TRBV9; clone_size: -; d_call: -; j_call: TRBJ1-1; cdr3_nt: TGTGCCAGCAGCGTAGAGCCAAACTTGAACACTGAAGCTTTCTTT; cdr3_aa: CASSVEPNLNTEAFF
v_call: TRBV28; clone_size: -; d_call: -; j_call: TRBJ2-1; cdr3_nt: TGTGCCAGCAGTTTAAGCGAGCAGTTCTTC; cdr3_aa: CASSLSEQFF
v_call: TRBV28; clone_size: -; d_call: -; j_call: TRBJ1-1; cdr3_nt: TGTGCCAGCAGTTTAAGCATATACAGGGCCACTGAAGCTTTCTTT; cdr3_aa: CASSLSIYRATEAFF
v_call: TRBV28; clone_size: -; d_call: -; j_call: TRBJ1-1; cdr3_nt: TGTGCCAGCAGTGACAGCAACACTGAAGCTTTCTTT; cdr3_aa: CASSDSNTEAFF
v_call: TRBV28; clone_size: -; d_call: -; j_call: TRBJ2-7; cdr3_nt: TGTGCCAGCAGTTTGGTGCCCTCTAAGGAGCAGTACTTC; cdr3_aa: CASSLVPSKEQYF
v_call: TRBV30; clone_size: -; d_call: -; j_call: TRBJ2-5; cdr3_nt: TGTGCCTGGAGTGAGACGGGAGCCGAGACCCAGTACTTC; cdr3_aa: CAWSETGAETQYF
v_call: TRBV5-4; clone_size: -; d_call: TRBD2; j_call: TRBJ2-7; cdr3_nt: TGTGCCAGCAGCTTATCCGGACTAGCGGGTGGGGAGCAGTACTTC; cdr3_aa: CASSLSGLAGGEQYF
v_call: TRBV6-5; clone_size: once; d_call: -; j_call: TRBJ2-1; cdr3_nt: TGTGCCAGCAGACAACAGGTGTATGAGCAGTTCTTC; cdr3_aa: CASRQQVYEQFF
v_call: TRBV5-1; clone_size: -; d_call: -; j_call: TRBJ2-7; cdr3_nt: TGCGCCAGCAGCTCAGATGGCAGGCAGGTAGATAAGCAGTACTTC; cdr3_aa: CASSSDGRQVDKQYF
v_call: TRBV7-9; clone_size: -; d_call: -; j_call: TRBJ1-4; cdr3_nt: TGTGCCAGCAGCCTCTGGGCCACCTCAACTAATGAAAAACTGTTTTTT; cdr3_aa: CASSLWATSTNEKLFF
v_call: TRBV6-6; clone_size: -; d_call: TRBD1; j_call: TRBJ2-7; cdr3_nt: TGTGCCAGCGTTCCGGGACAGGCCAACTACGAGCAGTACTTC; cdr3_aa: CASVPGQANYEQYF
v_call: TRBV4-1; clone_size: -; d_call: TRBD2; j_call: TRBJ2-1; cdr3_nt: TGCGCCAGCAGCCAGTCTAGCGGGAGTAGAGATGAGCAGTTCTTC; cdr3_aa: CASSQSSGSRDEQFF
v_call: TRBV4-1; clone_size: once; d_call: -; j_call: TRBJ2-7; cdr3_nt: TGCGCCAGCAGCCAAGATCCAGGGAAGGCCTACGAGCAGTACTTC; cdr3_aa: CASSQDPGKAYEQYF
v_call: TRBV30; clone_size: -; d_call: -; j_call: TRBJ2-1; cdr3_nt: TGTGCCTGGAGACAGGAAGCTTACAATGAGCAGTTCTTC; cdr3_aa: CAWRQEAYNEQFF
v_call: TRBV5-6; clone_size: -; d_call: TRBD1; j_call: TRBJ1-1; cdr3_nt: TGTGCCAGCAGCGCAGGGGGTGACACTGAAGCTTTCTTT; cdr3_aa: CASSAGGDTEAFF
v_call: TRBV18; clone_size: -; d_call: TRBD2; j_call: TRBJ2-1; cdr3_nt: TGTGCCAGCTCACCAAGTCAGACTAGCGGGAGTCCTGAGCAGTTCTTC; cdr3_aa: CASSPSQTSGSPEQFF
v_call: TRBV5-6; clone_size: -; d_call: -; j_call: TRBJ2-7; cdr3_nt: TGTGCCAGCAGCTCAGAGGTAGCCTACGAGCAGTACTTC; cdr3_aa: CASSSEVAYEQYF
v_call: TRBV30; clone_size: -; d_call: TRBD1; j_call: TRBJ1-2; cdr3_nt: TGTGCCTGGAACCTCGGACAGGGGTATGGCTACACCTTC; cdr3_aa: CAWNLGQGYGYTF
v_call: TRBV2; clone_size: -; d_call: -; j_call: TRBJ2-3; cdr3_nt: TGTGCCAGTAGACAGCTTAGCACAGATACGCAGTATTTT; cdr3_aa: CASRQLSTDTQYF
v_call: TRBV28; clone_size: -; d_call: -; j_call: TRBJ2-1; cdr3_nt: TGTGCCAGCAGTTTACGCAGCGAGCCCTACAATGAGCAGTTCTTC; cdr3_aa: CASSLRSEPYNEQFF
v_call: TRBV30; clone_size: -; d_call: TRBD2; j_call: TRBJ2-5; cdr3_nt: TGTGCCTGGAGTGTAGGGGCCGGGAGGGAGACCCAGTACTTC; cdr3_aa: CAWSVGAGRETQYF
v_call: TRBV5-4; clone_size: -; d_call: TRBD1; j_call: TRBJ2-7; cdr3_nt: TGTGCCAGCAGCTCCCGGGACAGGGAATGGGTCCACGAGCAGTACTTC; cdr3_aa: CASSSRDREWVHEQYF
v_call: TRBV27; clone_size: -; d_call: TRBD1; j_call: TRBJ1-2; cdr3_nt: TGTGCCAGCCGCTCCCTCAACACAGAGACAGGGGGCCCTCTCATCTATGGCTACACCTTC; cdr3_aa: CASRSLNTETGGPLIYGYTF
v_call: TRBV7-8; clone_size: -; d_call: TRBD2; j_call: TRBJ2-1; cdr3_nt: TGTGCCAGCAGCTCATCTAGCGGAACCTACAATGAGCAGTTCTTC; cdr3_aa: CASSSSSGTYNEQFF
v_call: TRBV29-1; clone_size: -; d_call: TRBD2; j_call: TRBJ2-7; cdr3_nt: TGCAGCGTTGAAGGGAACCTAGCGGGAGCTCTTCAGTACTTC; cdr3_aa: CSVEGNLAGALQYF
v_call: TRBV29-1; clone_size: -; d_call: -; j_call: TRBJ2-1; cdr3_nt: TGCAGCGTTGAAGATTTCTTCCCTGAGCAGTTCTTC; cdr3_aa: CSVEDFFPEQFF
v_call: TRBV5-1; clone_size: -; d_call: -; j_call: TRBJ1-1; cdr3_nt: TGCGCCAGCAGCTCGGACCGGGAGAACACTGAAGCTTTCTTT; cdr3_aa: CASSSDRENTEAFF
v_call: TRBV15; clone_size: -; d_call: TRBD1; j_call: TRBJ2-3; cdr3_nt: TGTGCCACCAGCCCAAGGACAGGGGGCACAGATACGCAGTATTTT; cdr3_aa: CATSPRTGGTDTQYF
v_call: TRBV10-3; clone_size: -; d_call: -; j_call: TRBJ1-5; cdr3_nt: TGTGCCATCAGTGAGGCGGTTAGCAATCAGCCCCAGCATTTT; cdr3_aa: CAISEAVSNQPQHF
v_call: TRBV19; clone_size: -; d_call: TRBD2; j_call: TRBJ2-7; cdr3_nt: TGTGCCAGTAGTCCCTTAGCGGGAGTGACCTACGAGCAGTACTTC; cdr3_aa: CASSPLAGVTYEQYF
v_call: TRBV7-8; clone_size: -; d_call: TRBD1; j_call: TRBJ1-2; cdr3_nt: TGTGCCAGCAGCTTAACCGGGACAGTTTTATACTATGGCTACACCTTC; cdr3_aa: CASSLTGTVLYYGYTF
v_call: TRBV5-1; clone_size: many; d_call: -; j_call: TRBJ1-1; cdr3_nt: TGCGCCAGCAGCTTGGAAGCCGCTGAGACTGAAGCTTTCTTT; cdr3_aa: CASSLEAAETEAFF
v_call: TRBV5-1; clone_size: -; d_call: TRBD2; j_call: TRBJ2-1; cdr3_nt: TGCGCCAGCAGCAGGGAGACTAGCGGCTACAATGAGCAGTTCTTC; cdr3_aa: CASSRETSGYNEQFF
v_call: TRBV6-5; clone_size: -; d_call: -; j_call: TRBJ1-1; cdr3_nt: TGTGCCAGCAGTCCATTTAGGGGCATGAACACTGAAGCTTTCTTT; cdr3_aa: CASSPFRGMNTEAFF
v_call: TRBV9; clone_size: once; d_call: TRBD2; j_call: TRBJ2-1; cdr3_nt: TGTGCCAGCAGCGGACCACCGTTAGCGGGAGAAAGGTACAATGAGCAGTTCTTC; cdr3_aa: CASSGPPLAGERYNEQFF